Each of the 20 T cell receptor beta chains below was sequenced from the same sample in a study of blood T cell repertoires in COVID-19. Profiling relied on immunoSEQ multiplex PCR, and the TCRdb table lists in-frame clones only, not all of them. Of more than 150,000 clones in the sample, 65% to 90% were seen once. Sequencing input: peripheral blood. All receptors derive from a man aged 55 to 70 with acute or convalescent COVID-19.

The chain carries TRBV29-1 and TRBJ1-2; 7 bases fit TRBD1. Germline V CDR1 and CDR2: SQVTM, ANQGSEA. V lost 6 bases and J lost 2; bases outside the gene matches: 6. The CDR3 is made up of 13 amino acids. CDR3 amino acids: CSVGQRQNYGYTF. CDR3 coding DNA: TGCAGCGTGGGACAGAGACAGAACTATGGCTACACCTTC.

This clone was detected only once. The rearrangement uses TRBV7-8 and TRBJ2-7, with 8 bases that match TRBD1. Germline V gene data show CDR1 as SGHVS and CDR2 as FQNEAQ. The CDR3 spans 15 residues. V shed 5 bases and J 3 bases; nucleotides not matched to a gene: 9. CDR3 sequence: CASSPRRDRYYEQYF. CDR3 nucleotides: TGTGCCAGCAGCCCACGACGGGACAGGTACTACGAGCAGTACTTC.

This chain uses TRBV28 with TRBJ2-2; D is ambiguous. CDR3 length: 13 residues. The V end was cut by 6 bases, the J end by 4 bases, with 9 bases between. The germline CDR1 and CDR2 sequences are MDHEN and SYDVKM. Here the CDR3 reads CASSPLFTGELFF. For the CDR3, the DNA is TGTGCCAGCAGCCCCCTTTTCACCGGGGAGCTGTTTTTT.

The chain carries TRBV5-4 and TRBJ2-1, with D possibly TRBD2 on 5 matching bases. CDR1 SGHNT and CDR2 YYREEE come from the germline V gene (reference sequence). The CDR3 covers 15 residues. V lost 0 bases and J lost 5, with 12 bases in between. The CDR3 spells CASSLASGMDNEQFF. The DNA for the CDR3 is TGTGCCAGCAGCTTGGCCTCGGGAATGGACAATGAGCAGTTCTTC.

The CDR3 DNA is TGTGCCAGCAGTTACTCGTTGGATAGAACAGGCGAGTACTTC. Its protein product is CASSYSLDRTGEYF. The J gene is TRBJ2-7, the V gene TRBV6-5; TRBD1 is a possible D gene (5 bases). CDR3 length equals 14 residues. Per germline, CDR1 MNHEY and CDR2 SVGAGI. Trimming cost V 0 bases and J 11 bases, with 17 bases left between them.

The rearrangement joins TRBV19 to TRBJ2-6; tentatively, D is TRBD2 (5 bases). The V gene lost 7 bases and the J gene lost 4 bases, with 11 bases spanning the gap. CDR1 is LNHDA, CDR2 SQIVND, per germline (reference sequence). This CDR3 comprises 14 residues. The CDR3 loop is CASIDRGGANVLTF. In DNA form, the CDR3 reads TGTGCCAGTATTGACCGAGGGGGGGCCAACGTCCTGACTTTC.

The rearrangement links TRBV12-5 to TRBJ2-5; maybe TRBD2 (5 bases). V was shortened by 6 bases and J by 7 bases, with 12 bases between the two germline ends. There are 12 residues in the CDR3. In germline, CDR1 is LGHNT, CDR2 FRNRAP. DNA for the CDR3: TGTGCTAGTGGATCAAATCGGGGGACCCAGTACTTC. This sequence encodes CASGSNRGTQYF.

J is TRBJ1-2 and V is TRBV6-5, with TRBD1 identical over 8 bases. Germline assignment: CDR1 MNHEY and CDR2 SVGAGI. The CDR3 is 13 amino acids. J was trimmed by 8 bases and V by 5 bases; bases with no gene match: 7. In DNA, the CDR3 is TGTGCCAGCAGTCCGCGGACAGGGAGAGGCTACACCTTC. It encodes CASSPRTGRGYTF.

J is TRBJ1-5 and V is TRBV7-8, with TRBD1 as a possible D gene (5 bases). The CDR3 loop spans 15 amino acids. CDR1 is SGHVS and CDR2 is FQNEAQ in the germline V gene. Trimming removed 5 bases from V and 8 bases from J, with 19 bases in between. CDR3 in amino acids: CASSPWGPGREPQHF. CDR3 in DNA: TGTGCCAGCAGCCCTTGGGGCCCTGGACGTGAGCCCCAGCATTTT. Combining the CDR3 with reference TRBV7-8 and TRBJ1-5 gives the whole variable domain GAGVSQSPRYKVAKRGQDVALRCDPISGHVSLFWYQQALGQGPEFLTYFQNEAQLDKSGLPSDRFFAERPEGSVSTLKIQRTQQEDSAVYLCASSPWGPGREPQHFGDGTRLSIL.

V and J are TRBV28 and TRBJ2-6; 10 bases are shared with TRBD2. Germline V gene sequence: CDR1 MDHEN, CDR2 SYDVKM. Losses at the gene ends were 8 bases for V and 1 base for J; bases not matched to a gene: 5. The length of the CDR3 is 16 residues. The CDR3 DNA sequence: TGTGCCAGCGGACTAGCGGTAGTTTCTGGGGCCAACGTCCTGACTTTC. The encoded protein is CASGLAVVSGANVLTF. Based on the CDR3 plus reference TRBV28 and TRBJ2-6, the full variable domain is DVKVTQSSRYLVKRTGEKVFLECVQDMDHENMFWYRQDPGLGLRLIYFSYDVKMKEKGDIPEGYSVSREKKERFSLILESASTNQTSMYLCASGLAVVSGANVLTFGAGSRLTVL.

The genes are TRBV18 and TRBJ2-7; D remains ambiguous. Trimming cost V 3 bases and J 4 bases, with 10 bases left between them. The CDR3 contains 13 residues. Germline V gene data show CDR1 as KGHSH and CDR2 as LQKENI. CDR3 coding DNA: TGTGCCAGCTCACCGCCTAGTCATTACGAGCAGTACTTC. Its protein is CASSPPSHYEQYF.

The chain recombines TRBV11-3 with TRBJ1-1, with a possible D match to TRBD1 (5 bases). Per the germline V gene, CDR1 is SGHNT and CDR2 is YENEEA. There are 14 residues in the CDR3. Between the trimmed V and J ends, which lost 0 bases and 5 bases, there was a span of 10 bases. CDR3 sequence (DNA): TGTGCCAGCAGCTTAGAATGGGGGGGGACTGAAGCTTTCTTT. This codes for CASSLEWGGTEAFF.

The rearrangement uses TRBV3-1 (or the pseudogene TRBV3-2) and TRBJ1-1; a weak D match, TRBD1 (5 bases). There are 12 residues in the CDR3. Deletions cut 4 bases from V and 5 bases from J, with 8 bases between. Germline V gene sequence: CDR1 LGHDT, CDR2 YNNKEL (reference sequence). CDR3 sequence: CASSPGGTEAFF. For the CDR3, the DNA is TGTGCCAGCAGCCCCGGGGGGACTGAAGCTTTCTTT.

The V and J genes are TRBV9 and TRBJ2-3; 7 nucleotides line up with TRBD1. The germline gives CDR1 SGDLS, CDR2 YYNGEE. V shed 0 bases, J shed 0 bases, and the junction held 4 bases outside the gene matches. This CDR3 has 16 amino acids. The CDR3 nucleotides are TGTGCCAGCAGCGTAGGGACAGGCCTTAGCACAGATACGCAGTATTTT. Translating it yields CASSVGTGLSTDTQYF.

The chain carries TRBV30 and TRBJ1-1; 7 bases map to TRBD1. The junction had 9 bases not matched to a gene; V was cut back by 4 bases and J by 4 bases. CDR1 and CDR2 (germline): GTSNPN, SVGIG (reference sequence). This CDR3 is 14 amino acids long. The CDR3 nucleotides read TGTGCCTGGAAACGGGACAGATTCAGCACTGAAGCTTTCTTT. Protein: CAWKRDRFSTEAFF.

In this sample, this clone turned up a few times. The genes are TRBV28 and TRBJ1-5; the match to TRBD1 covers 7 bases. This CDR3 region has 13 residues. Germline CDR1 reads MDHEN; CDR2 reads SYDVKM. Trimming at V came to 7 bases and at J to 7 bases, leaving 7 bases not matched to a gene. CDR3 DNA: TGTGCCAGCACCAGACAGGGCGGGCAGCCCCAGCATTTT. It is translated as CASTRQGGQPQHF.

This clone was counted once. The chain joins TRBV28 to TRBJ2-7, with 10 bases lining up with TRBD2. This CDR3 comprises 17 residues. V lost 5 bases and J lost 2; bases outside the gene matches: 12. The germline V gene encodes CDR1 MDHEN and CDR2 SYDVKM. CDR3 sequence reads: CASSPPYTSGITYEQYF. DNA of the CDR3: TGTGCCAGCAGTCCACCCTACACTAGCGGGATCACCTACGAGCAGTACTTC.

The rearrangement uses TRBV5-4 and TRBJ2-7; TRBD2 matches at 10 bases. The CDR3 has 14 residues. The J segment lost 2 bases and the V segment lost 4 bases, leaving 3 bases of the junction unmatched. Germline V gives CDR1 SGHNT, CDR2 YYREEE (reference sequence). The CDR3 DNA reads as TGTGCCAGCAGCCTAAGCGGGAGGGCCTACGAGCAGTACTTC. Encoded protein: CASSLSGRAYEQYF.

This sequence joins TRBV21-1 and TRBJ2-4; TRBD2 is the table's D call, not checked against the DNA. TRBV21-1 is labeled a pseudogene. The CDR3 has 15 residues. The CDR3 region has the DNA TGTGCCAGCAGCAATGGGGGGGGCGAGAAAAACATTCAGTACTTC. Translation: CASSNGGGEKNIQYF.

Only one count was recorded for this clone. The rearrangement links TRBV5-6 to TRBJ2-3; tentatively, D is TRBD2 (6 bases). V lost 5 bases, J lost 4 bases, and 17 bases lay in between. CDR1 and CDR2 (germline): SGHDT, YYEEEE. There are 15 residues in the CDR3. The CDR3 sequence is CASSPEGGISDTQYF. The CDR3 DNA reads as TGTGCCAGCAGTCCAGAAGGCGGGATCTCAGATACGCAGTATTTT.